This T cell receptor beta chain is drawn from a study of human T cells and chemical hapten exposure. V was cut by 4 bases and J by 3 bases, with 12 bases left in between. Per germline, CDR1 DFQATT and CDR2 SNEGSKA (reference sequence). The CDR3 totals 14 residues. Time point meaning: patch test 3, about 24 weeks after DPC sensitization. Indicated treatment: therapeutic diphenylcyclopropenone sensitization with weekly scalp DPC. There are many counts of this clonotype. TCRdb fed the RACE reads into MiXCR, producing one record per CDR3 protein. The top ten clones hold about 2.5% of a sample with roughly 64,000 distinct CDR3 sequences, 11% of them seen once.

The sequenced sample was whole blood, obtained in connection with sensitization to the hapten diphenylcyclopropenone (DPC). This TCR was sampled from a woman between 25 and 40 years old with alopecia areata. Some clones in this sample may be carry-over from other donors' samples. The rearrangement joins TRBV20-1 to TRBJ1-4; a weak D match, TRBD1 (5 bases). The CDR3 loop is CSATGNSANEKLFF. The CDR3 DNA follows: TGCAGTGCTACAGGGAACTCCGCTAATGAAAAACTGTTTTTT.